This TCR beta chain emerged from a study of beta chain features in type 1 diabetes. The wider study: Age, gender and cell yields were similar between patients and healthy donors. The study examined 107,917,701 sorted cells across all samples. General study points: Type 1 diabetes patients had moderately but significantly shorter TCRB CDR3s in all four CD4+ subsets.

Germline assignment: CDR1 MDHEN and CDR2 SYDVKM. V trimming: 5 bases; J trimming: 6 bases; junction bases outside the gene matches: 7. The CDR3 length is 15 residues. The isolated RNA, all of it, was reverse transcribed, so expressed TCRB transcripts were what got sequenced. Assay: immunoSEQ multiplex PCR; the TCRdb copy retains only in-frame clones and omits some. The top ten clones hold roughly 2% of a sample with around 40,000 clones, about half of them seen once. Naive, central memory, regulatory and stem cell-like memory cells within the CD4+ compartment were sorted using CD45RO/CCR7/CD25/CD127/CD95/CD27. Remarks on this clone: Antigen: not known.

The sequenced material came from Tregs from blood. V is TRBV28 and J is TRBJ1-2, with 12 bases matching TRBD1. This sequence was found in a woman between 18 and 30 years old in good health. The CDR3 sequence is CASSPRDRGLNGYTF. The CDR3 DNA reads TGTGCCAGCAGTCCCCGGGACAGGGGGCTTAATGGCTACACCTTC.